The clone carrying this T cell receptor (beta chain) was counted between two and nine times. No antigen is known for it. The germline CDR1 and CDR2 sequences are WSHSY and SAAADI. Trimming cost V 3 bases and J 13 bases; bases outside gene matches: 5. The CDR3 loop spans 12 amino acids. TCRdb re-derived calls from the 5' RACE reads in MiXCR, one entry per CDR3 protein. Of roughly 190,000 distinct CDR3 sequences listed, around 13% are singletons. The sample comes from a study of CD8 T cells in ankylosing spondylitis. Study-wide results and caveats: Ankylosing spondylitis blood seemed to carry a telltale TCR beta motif made of under ten highly homologous variants. As reported, disease-linked clones showed significant enrichment in matched ankylosing spondylitis synovial fluid.

The sequencing sample was made of blood, either unsorted or a sorted T cell fraction (not recorded which). V and J are TRBV10-2 and TRBJ2-1; TRBD2 agrees at 8 bases. This TCR was recovered from a male donor with ankylosing spondylitis or in good health (not recorded which). The CDR3 bases are TGCGCCAGCAGTGACCCGGGGGGGCTACAGTTCTTC. Amino acids: CASSDPGGLQFF.